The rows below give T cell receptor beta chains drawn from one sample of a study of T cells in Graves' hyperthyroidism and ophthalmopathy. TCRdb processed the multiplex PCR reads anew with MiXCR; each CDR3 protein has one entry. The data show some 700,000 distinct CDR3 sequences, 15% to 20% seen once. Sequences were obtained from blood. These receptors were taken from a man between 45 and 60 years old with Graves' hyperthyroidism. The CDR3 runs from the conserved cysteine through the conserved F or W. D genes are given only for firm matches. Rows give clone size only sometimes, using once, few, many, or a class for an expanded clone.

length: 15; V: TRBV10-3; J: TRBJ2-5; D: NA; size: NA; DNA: TGTGCCATCAGCCTCGCCGGGACCGAGCAAGAGACCCAGTACTTC; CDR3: CAISLAGTEQETQYF
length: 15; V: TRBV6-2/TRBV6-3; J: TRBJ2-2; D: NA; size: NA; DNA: TGTGCCAGCACCGTAAATAGCGAGAACACCGGGGAGCTGTTTTTT; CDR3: CASTVNSENTGELFF
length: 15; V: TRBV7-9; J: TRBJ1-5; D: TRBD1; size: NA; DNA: TGTGCCAGCAGCTCTCCGACAGGGGGTCATCAGCCCCAGCATTTT; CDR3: CASSSPTGGHQPQHF
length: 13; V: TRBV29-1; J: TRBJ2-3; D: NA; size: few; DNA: TGCAGCGTCGATCTGGACCTCACAGATACGCAGTATTTT; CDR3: CSVDLDLTDTQYF
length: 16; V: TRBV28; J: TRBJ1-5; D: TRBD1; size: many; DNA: TGTGCCAGCAGTTCCCCCCGGGACAGGGGGACTCAGCCCCAGCATTTT; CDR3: CASSSPRDRGTQPQHF
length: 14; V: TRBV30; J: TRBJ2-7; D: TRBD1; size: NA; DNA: TGTGCCTGGAATCCGGGACAGGGATGGTACGAGCAGTACTTC; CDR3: CAWNPGQGWYEQYF
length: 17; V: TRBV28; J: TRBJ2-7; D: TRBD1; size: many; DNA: TGTGCCAGCAGTTCTCTTGGGACAGGGGCTACGCGCTACGAGCAGTACTTC; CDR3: CASSSLGTGATRYEQYF
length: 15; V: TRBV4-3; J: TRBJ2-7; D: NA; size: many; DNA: TGCGCCAGCAGCCAAGACTGGGACGGAACCTACGAGCAGTACTTC; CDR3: CASSQDWDGTYEQYF
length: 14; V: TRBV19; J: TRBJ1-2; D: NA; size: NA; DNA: TGTGCCAGTACCCAGGTAGGGTATGGCTATGGCTACACCTTC; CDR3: CASTQVGYGYGYTF
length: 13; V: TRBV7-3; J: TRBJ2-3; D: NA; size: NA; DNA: TGTGCCAGCAGCTTAAAGTGGTGGGATACGCAGTATTTT; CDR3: CASSLKWWDTQYF
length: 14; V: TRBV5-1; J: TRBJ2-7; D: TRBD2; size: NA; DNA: TGCGCCAGCAGCCCAGGACTAGCGGCGGACGAGCAGTACTTC; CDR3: CASSPGLAADEQYF
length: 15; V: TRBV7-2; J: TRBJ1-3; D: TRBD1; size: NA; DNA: TGTGCCAGCAGCTTAGGTGGGACAGTGCCAAACACCATATATTTT; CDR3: CASSLGGTVPNTIYF
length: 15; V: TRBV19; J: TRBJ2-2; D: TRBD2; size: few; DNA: TGTGCCAGTAATGCGGGAGGGGCGAACACCGGGGAGCTGTTTTTT; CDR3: CASNAGGANTGELFF
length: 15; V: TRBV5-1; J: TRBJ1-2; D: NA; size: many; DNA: TGCGCCAGCAGCAGAAACAGGGATTTCTTTGGAGGCTACACCTTC; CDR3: CASSRNRDFFGGYTF
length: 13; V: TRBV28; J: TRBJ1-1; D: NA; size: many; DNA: TGTGCCAGCAGTTTATCGCAGGGCACTGAAGCTTTCTTT; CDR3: CASSLSQGTEAFF
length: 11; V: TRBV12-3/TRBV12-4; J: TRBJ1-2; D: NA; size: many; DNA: TGTGCCAGCAGTAGGCGGGAAGGCTACACCTTC; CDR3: CASSRREGYTF
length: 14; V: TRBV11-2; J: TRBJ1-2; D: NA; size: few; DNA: TGTGCCAGCAGCTTAGGAGCGTCCGCCTATGGCTACACCTTC; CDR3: CASSLGASAYGYTF
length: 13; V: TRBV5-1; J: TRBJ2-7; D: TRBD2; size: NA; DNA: TGCGCCAGCAGCTTGGGGCGGGAGCGAGAGCAGTACTTC; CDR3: CASSLGREREQYF
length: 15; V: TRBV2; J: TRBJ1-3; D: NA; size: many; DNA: TGTGCCAGCAGTGAGGTCAGGGGAAGTGGAAACACCATATATTTT; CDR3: CASSEVRGSGNTIYF
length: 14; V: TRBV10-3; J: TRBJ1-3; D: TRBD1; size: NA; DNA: TGTGCCATCACCCCAGGGACAGCTGGAAACACCATATATTTT; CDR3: CAITPGTAGNTIYF
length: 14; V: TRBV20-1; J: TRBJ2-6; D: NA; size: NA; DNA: TGCAGTGCCATAGATTACTCTGGGGCCAACGTCCTGACTTTC; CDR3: CSAIDYSGANVLTF
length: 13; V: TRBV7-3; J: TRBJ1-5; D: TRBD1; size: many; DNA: TGTGCCAGCAGCCGAACAGGGGGTCAGCCCCAGCATTTT; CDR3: CASSRTGGQPQHF
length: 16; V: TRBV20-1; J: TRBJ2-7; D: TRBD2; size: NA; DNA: TGCAGTGCTAGTCCCCTAGCGGACGGAGGAGGGAACGAGCAGTACTTC; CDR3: CSASPLADGGGNEQYF
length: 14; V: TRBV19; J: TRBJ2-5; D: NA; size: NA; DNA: TGTGACAGTAGTATGGGACGAAAACAAGAGACCCAGTACTTC; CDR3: CDSSMGRKQETQYF
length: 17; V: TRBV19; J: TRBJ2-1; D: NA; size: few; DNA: TGTGCCAGTAGTATTGAAAGCGGAGGTAGCTCCTACAATGAGCAGTTCTTC; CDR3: CASSIESGGSSYNEQFF
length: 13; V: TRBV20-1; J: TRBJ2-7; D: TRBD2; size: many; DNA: TGCAGTGCGGTAGCGGGAGGGACCTACGAGCAGTACTTC; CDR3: CSAVAGGTYEQYF
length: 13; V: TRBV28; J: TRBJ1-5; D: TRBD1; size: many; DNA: TGTGCCAGCAGTGACAGGGGCGATCAGCCCCAGCATTTT; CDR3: CASSDRGDQPQHF
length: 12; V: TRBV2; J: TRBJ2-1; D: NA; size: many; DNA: TGTGCCACCTTTTCTTCCTACAATGAGCAGTTCTTC; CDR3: CATFSSYNEQFF
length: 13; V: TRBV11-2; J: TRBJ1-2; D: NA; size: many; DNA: TGTGCCAGCAGCTCAGTCGGCGGTGGGGGCTACACCTTC; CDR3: CASSSVGGGGYTF
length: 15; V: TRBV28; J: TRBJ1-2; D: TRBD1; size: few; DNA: TGTGCCAGCAGTTCCACCGGGACAGCCCCCTCCGGCTACACCTTC; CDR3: CASSSTGTAPSGYTF
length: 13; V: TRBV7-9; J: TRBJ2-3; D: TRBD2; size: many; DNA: TGTGCCAGCCGAGCGGGAGACACAGATACGCAGTATTTT; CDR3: CASRAGDTDTQYF
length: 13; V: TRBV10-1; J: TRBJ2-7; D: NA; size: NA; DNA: TGCGCCAGCAGTGAGTCCCCCCTCTACGAGCAGTACTTC; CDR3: CASSESPLYEQYF
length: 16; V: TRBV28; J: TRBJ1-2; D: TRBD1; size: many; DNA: TGTGCCAGCAGTCCTCGCCGGACAGGGCAGGGCTATGGCTACACCTTC; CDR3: CASSPRRTGQGYGYTF
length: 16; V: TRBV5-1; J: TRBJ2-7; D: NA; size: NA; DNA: TGCGCCAGCAGCTTGGCAGGACAGATTTTCTCCTACGAGCAGTACTTC; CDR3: CASSLAGQIFSYEQYF
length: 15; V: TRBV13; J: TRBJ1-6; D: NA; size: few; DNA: TGTGCCAGCAGCTTAGGCGTACAGCTGGGGGCACCCCTCCACTTT; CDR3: CASSLGVQLGAPLHF
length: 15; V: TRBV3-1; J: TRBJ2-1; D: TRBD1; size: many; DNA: TGTGCCAGCAGCCAAGGGGGTACAGGGGCCAATGAGCAGTTCTTC; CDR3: CASSQGGTGANEQFF
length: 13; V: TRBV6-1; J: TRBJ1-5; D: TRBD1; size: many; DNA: TGTGCCAGCAGTACAGGGGGCGGACAGCCCCAGCATTTT; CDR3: CASSTGGGQPQHF
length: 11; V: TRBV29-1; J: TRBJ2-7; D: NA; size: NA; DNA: TGCAGCGTTGGTCTGGGGACCGAGCAGTACTTC; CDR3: CSVGLGTEQYF
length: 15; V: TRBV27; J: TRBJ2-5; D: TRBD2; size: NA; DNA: TGTGCCAGCAGTCCGGGAGGGAGTAGAGGAGAGACCCAGTACTTC; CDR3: CASSPGGSRGETQYF
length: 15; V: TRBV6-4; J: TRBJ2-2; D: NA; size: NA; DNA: TGTGCCAGCAGTGAAACTGGTCTAGCTGGCGGGGAGCTGTTTTTT; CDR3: CASSETGLAGGELFF
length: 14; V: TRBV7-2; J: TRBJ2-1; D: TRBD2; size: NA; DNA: TGTGCCAGCAGCTTATTGGGACTAGCGGAGGAGCAGTTCTTC; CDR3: CASSLLGLAEEQFF
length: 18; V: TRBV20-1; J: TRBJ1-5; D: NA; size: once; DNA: TGCAGTGCTAGAGATCATGCAGGGGCCCTTTATAGCAATCAGCCCCAGCATTTT; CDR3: CSARDHAGALYSNQPQHF
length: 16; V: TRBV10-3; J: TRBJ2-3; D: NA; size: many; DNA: TGTGCCATCAGGGACGGGGGACGGACTAGCACAGATACGCAGTATTTT; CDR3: CAIRDGGRTSTDTQYF
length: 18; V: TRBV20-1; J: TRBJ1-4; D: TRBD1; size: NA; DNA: TGCAGTGCTAACCACAGGGGTCGAACCATTTTCACTAATGAAAAACTGTTTTTT; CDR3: CSANHRGRTIFTNEKLFF
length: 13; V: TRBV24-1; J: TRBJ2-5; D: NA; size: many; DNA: TGTGCCACCGGTGGGGCCGCACAAGAGACCCAGTACTTC; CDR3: CATGGAAQETQYF
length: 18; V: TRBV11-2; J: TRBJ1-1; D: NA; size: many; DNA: TGTGCCAGCAGCCCAGTGCCGAAGCACGGACATCAGAACACTGAAGCTTTCTTT; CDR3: CASSPVPKHGHQNTEAFF
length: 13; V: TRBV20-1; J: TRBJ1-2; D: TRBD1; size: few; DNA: TGCAGTGTGCGGACAGGGGGCATTTATGGCTACACCTTC; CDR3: CSVRTGGIYGYTF
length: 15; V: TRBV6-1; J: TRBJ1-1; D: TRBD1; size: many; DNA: TGTGCCAGCAGTGAGGGACAGGGGCTATGGTCTGAAGCTTTCTTT; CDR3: CASSEGQGLWSEAFF
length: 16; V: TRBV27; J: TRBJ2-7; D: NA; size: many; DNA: TGTGCCAGCAGTTTGGTGGGGCCCGAAGGGTCCTACGAGCAGTACTTC; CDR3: CASSLVGPEGSYEQYF
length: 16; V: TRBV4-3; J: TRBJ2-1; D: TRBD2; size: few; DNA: TGCGCCAGCAGCCAAGGGACTAGCGTCCTCTACAATGAGCAGTTCTTC; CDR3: CASSQGTSVLYNEQFF